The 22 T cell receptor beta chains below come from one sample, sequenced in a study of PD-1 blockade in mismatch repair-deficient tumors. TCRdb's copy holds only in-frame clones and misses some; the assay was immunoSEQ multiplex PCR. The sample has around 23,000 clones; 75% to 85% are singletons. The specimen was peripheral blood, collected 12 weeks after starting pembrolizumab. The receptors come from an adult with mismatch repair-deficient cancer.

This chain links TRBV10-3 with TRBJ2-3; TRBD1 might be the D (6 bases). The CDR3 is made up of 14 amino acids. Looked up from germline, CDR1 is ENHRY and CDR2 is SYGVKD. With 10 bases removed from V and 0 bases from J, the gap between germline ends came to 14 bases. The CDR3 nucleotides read TGTGCCACCATGGACAGCACTAGCACAGATACGCAGTATTTT. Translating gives CATMDSTSTDTQYF.

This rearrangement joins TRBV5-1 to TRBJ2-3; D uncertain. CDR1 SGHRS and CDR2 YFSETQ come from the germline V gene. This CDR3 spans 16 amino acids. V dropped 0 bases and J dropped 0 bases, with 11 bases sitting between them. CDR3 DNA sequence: TGCGCCAGCAGCTTGGGGGCTGCGTTTAGCACAGATACGCAGTATTTT. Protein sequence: CASSLGAAFSTDTQYF.

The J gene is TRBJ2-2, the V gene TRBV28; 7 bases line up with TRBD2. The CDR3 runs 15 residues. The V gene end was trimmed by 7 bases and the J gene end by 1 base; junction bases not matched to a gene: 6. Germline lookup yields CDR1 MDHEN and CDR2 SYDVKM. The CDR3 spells CASTWGGENTGELFF. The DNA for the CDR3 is TGTGCCAGCACCTGGGGGGGGGAGAACACCGGGGAGCTGTTTTTT.

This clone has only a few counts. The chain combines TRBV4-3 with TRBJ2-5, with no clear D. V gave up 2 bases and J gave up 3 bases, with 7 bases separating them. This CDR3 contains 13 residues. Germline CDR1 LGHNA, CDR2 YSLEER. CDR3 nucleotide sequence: TGCGCCAGCAGCCAACACTCCGAAGAGACCCAGTACTTC. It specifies CASSQHSEETQYF.

The CDR3 region is CASSHPGHDRRAYEQYF. The CDR3 region has the DNA TGTGCCAGCAGCCACCCGGGGCACGACAGACGCGCCTACGAGCAGTACTTC. V gene TRBV4-2 combines with J gene TRBJ2-7; D might be TRBD1 or TRBD2, each matching 5 bases. There are 17 residues in the CDR3. Trimming took off 3 bases at V and 2 bases at J, with 20 bases between the two ends. Germline-derived CDR1 and CDR2 are LGHNA and YNFKEQ.

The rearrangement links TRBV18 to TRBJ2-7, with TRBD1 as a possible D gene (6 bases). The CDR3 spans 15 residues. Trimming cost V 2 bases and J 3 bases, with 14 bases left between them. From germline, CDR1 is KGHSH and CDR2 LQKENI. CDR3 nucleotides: TGTGCCAGCTCACCAGTGGGGACACCAGGCTACGAGCAGTACTTC. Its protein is CASSPVGTPGYEQYF.

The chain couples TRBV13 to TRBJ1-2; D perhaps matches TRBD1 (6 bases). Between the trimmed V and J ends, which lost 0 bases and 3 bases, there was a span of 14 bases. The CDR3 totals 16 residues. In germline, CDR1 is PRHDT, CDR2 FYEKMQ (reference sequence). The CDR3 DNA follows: TGTGCCAGCAGCTTAGGCGGGGGCGCGATGGACTATGGCTACACCTTC. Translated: CASSLGGGAMDYGYTF.

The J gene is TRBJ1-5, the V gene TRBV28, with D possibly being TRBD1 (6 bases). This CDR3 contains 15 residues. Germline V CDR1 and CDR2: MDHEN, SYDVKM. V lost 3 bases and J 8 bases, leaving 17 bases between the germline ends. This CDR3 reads CASSFRDNSIKPQHF. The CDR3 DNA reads TGTGCCAGCAGTTTTCGGGACAACTCAATCAAGCCCCAGCATTTT.

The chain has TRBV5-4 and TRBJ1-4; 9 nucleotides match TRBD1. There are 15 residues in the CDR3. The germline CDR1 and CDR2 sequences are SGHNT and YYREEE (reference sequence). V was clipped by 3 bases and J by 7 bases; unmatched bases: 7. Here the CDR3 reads CASSSRQGGGEKLFF. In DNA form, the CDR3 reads TGTGCCAGCAGCTCGCGACAGGGGGGCGGTGAAAAACTGTTTTTT.

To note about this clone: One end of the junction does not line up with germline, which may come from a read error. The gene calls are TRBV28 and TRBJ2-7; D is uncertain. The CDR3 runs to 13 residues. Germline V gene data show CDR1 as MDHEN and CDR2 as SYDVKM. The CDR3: CASSLPGLYGQYF. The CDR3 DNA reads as TGTGCCAGCAGTTTACCCGGTCTCTACGGGCAGTACTTC.

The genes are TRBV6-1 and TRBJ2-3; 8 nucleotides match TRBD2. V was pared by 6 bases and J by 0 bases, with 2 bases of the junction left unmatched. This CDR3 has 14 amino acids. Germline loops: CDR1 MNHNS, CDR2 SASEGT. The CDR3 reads CASRTSASTDTQYF. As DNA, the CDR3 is TGTGCCAGCAGGACTAGCGCTAGCACAGATACGCAGTATTTT.

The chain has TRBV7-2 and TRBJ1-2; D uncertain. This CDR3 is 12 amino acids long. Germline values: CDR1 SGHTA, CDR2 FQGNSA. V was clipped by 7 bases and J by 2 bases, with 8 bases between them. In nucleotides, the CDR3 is TGTGCCAGCACCGCGGGGAACTATGGCTACACCTTC. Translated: CASTAGNYGYTF. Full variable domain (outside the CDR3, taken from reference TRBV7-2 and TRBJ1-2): GAGVSQSPSNKVTEKGKDVELRCDPISGHTALYWYRQSLGQGLEFLIYFQGNSAPDKSGLPSDRFSAERTGGSVSTLTIQRTQQEDSAVYLCASTAGNYGYTFGSGTRLTVV.

The CDR3 DNA follows: TGTGCCTGGAGTGTACTAGGGGGGAGAGAGACCCAGTACTTC. Its protein is CAWSVLGGRETQYF. This chain uses TRBV30 with TRBJ2-5; D is possibly TRBD1 or TRBD2 (6 bases each). The germline gives CDR1 GTSNPN, CDR2 SVGIG (reference sequence). V was trimmed by 0 bases and J by 4 bases, leaving 12 bases between them. This CDR3 region has 14 residues.

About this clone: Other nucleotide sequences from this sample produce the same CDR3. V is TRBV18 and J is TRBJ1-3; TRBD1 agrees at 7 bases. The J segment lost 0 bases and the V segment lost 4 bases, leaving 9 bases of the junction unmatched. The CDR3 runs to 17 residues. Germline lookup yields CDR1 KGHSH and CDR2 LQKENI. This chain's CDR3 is CASSREGQFLSGNTIYF. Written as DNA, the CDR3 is TGTGCCAGCTCACGGGAGGGACAGTTCCTCTCTGGAAACACCATATATTTT.

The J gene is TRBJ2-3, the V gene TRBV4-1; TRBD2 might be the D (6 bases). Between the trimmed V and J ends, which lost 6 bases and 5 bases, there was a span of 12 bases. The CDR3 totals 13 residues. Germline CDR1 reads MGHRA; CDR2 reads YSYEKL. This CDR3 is CASSSAGLDTQYF. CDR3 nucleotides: TGCGCCAGCAGTAGTGCGGGGCTAGATACGCAGTATTTT.

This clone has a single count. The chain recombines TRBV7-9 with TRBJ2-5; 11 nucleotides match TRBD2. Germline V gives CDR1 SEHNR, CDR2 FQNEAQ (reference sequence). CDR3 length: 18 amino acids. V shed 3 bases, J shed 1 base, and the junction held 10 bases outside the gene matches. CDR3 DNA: TGTGCCAGCAGCTTGTCCGGGACTAGCGGAGAGCTCCAAGAGACCCAGTACTTC. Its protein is CASSLSGTSGELQETQYF.

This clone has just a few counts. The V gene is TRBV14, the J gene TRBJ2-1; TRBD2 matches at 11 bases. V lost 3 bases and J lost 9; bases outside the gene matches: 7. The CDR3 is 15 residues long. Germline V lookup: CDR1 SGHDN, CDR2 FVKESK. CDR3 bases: TGTGCCAGCAGCCACCTTAGCGGGAGGGCCTCTGAGCAGTTCTTC. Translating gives CASSHLSGRASEQFF.

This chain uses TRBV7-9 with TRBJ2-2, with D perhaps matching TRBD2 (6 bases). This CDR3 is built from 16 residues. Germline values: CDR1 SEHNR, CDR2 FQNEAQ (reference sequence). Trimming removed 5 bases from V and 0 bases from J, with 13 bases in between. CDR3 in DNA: TGTGCCAGCAGCGTGGGACTTTACGCGAACACCGGGGAGCTGTTTTTT. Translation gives CASSVGLYANTGELFF.

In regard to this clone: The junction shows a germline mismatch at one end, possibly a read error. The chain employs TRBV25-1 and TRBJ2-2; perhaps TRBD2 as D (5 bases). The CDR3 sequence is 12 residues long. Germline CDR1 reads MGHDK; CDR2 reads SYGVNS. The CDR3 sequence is CASSEEHRGAVF. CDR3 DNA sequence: TGTGCCAGCAGTGAAGAACACCGGGGAGCTGTTTTT.

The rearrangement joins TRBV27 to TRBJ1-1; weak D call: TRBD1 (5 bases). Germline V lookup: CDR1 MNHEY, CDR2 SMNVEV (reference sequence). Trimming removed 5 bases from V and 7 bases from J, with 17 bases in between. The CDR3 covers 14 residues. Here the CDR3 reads CASSPLGRGREAFF. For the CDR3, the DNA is TGTGCCAGCAGTCCTCTCGGGAGGGGCCGTGAAGCTTTCTTT.

The CDR3 here is CASGRDLYEQYF. The CDR3 nucleotides read TGTGCCAGCGGGCGGGACCTCTACGAGCAGTACTTC. The chain couples TRBV27 to TRBJ2-7; D possibly corresponds to TRBD2 (6 bases). Trimming cost V 8 bases and J 3 bases, with 11 bases left between them. The germline gives CDR1 MNHEY, CDR2 SMNVEV (reference sequence). This CDR3 region has 12 residues.

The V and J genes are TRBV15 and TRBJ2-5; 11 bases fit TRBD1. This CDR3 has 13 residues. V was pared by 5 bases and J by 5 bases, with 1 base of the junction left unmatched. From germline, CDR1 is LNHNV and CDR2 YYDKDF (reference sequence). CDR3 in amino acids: CATSRDRGETQYF. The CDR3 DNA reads TGTGCCACCAGCCGGGACAGGGGGGAGACCCAGTACTTC.